This T cell receptor (beta chain) emerged from a study of cytomegalovirus exposure and HLA in healthy donors (dated by TCRdb to the late 2010s). The study in broad terms: According to an earlier analysis of a few hundred of the donors, roughly 180 million T cells yielded some 120 million unique TCR beta sequences and around 300 Gb of sequence data. About 310 gigabases of sequencing data and approximately 85 million unique TCR sequences were included in an early release covering around 600 HLA-typed donors. The genetic ancestry cluster associated with self-reported Caucasian donors included about 84% of the approximately 400 genotyped donors. The study was designed to test whether signatures of past pathogen exposure could be identified by cataloging public T cell receptors. The study used immunosequencing to profile the T cell repertoires of hundreds of subjects and linked those repertoires to cytomegalovirus serostatus. Besides the first cohort of about 730 subjects, a separate validation cohort made up of roughly 120 different subjects was used. High-throughput TCR immunosequencing, statistical association of individual TCRs with disease status, and machine learning were combined to predict cytomegalovirus infection status. To study patterns of TCR occurrence, a later analysis re-analyzed previously published TCR beta repertoires from 666 donors and added high-resolution HLA genotyping. In the later analysis, no new phenotypic data were used to find candidate immune exposures; instead, reliance was placed on TCR beta sequences and their occurrence across donors. In an earlier analysis of 587 of the donors, high-throughput TCR beta sequencing was used to judge whether each TCR beta V gene segment behaved as functional or pseudogenic. Alongside the repertoire data, information on donor age, sex, ethnicity and CMV serostatus was compiled. Genome-wide SNP genotypes for about three fifths of the roughly 670 donors were used in a later genetic analysis, which treated that subset as a discovery cohort. All discovery cohort repertoires had been generated using a single sequencing platform. HLA typing covered class I and class II loci at four-digit resolution. Typing coverage varied by locus: roughly 629-630 donors for A, B, C, DRB1 and DQB1; more than 500 for DQA1; about 570 for DPA1; approximately 490 for DPB1. Four or five DR-DQ haplotypes were treated as single units for association and clustering because of strong linkage in the cohort. Across around 400 genotyped donors of the cohort, an average of roughly 230,000 unique TCR beta nucleotide sequences per donor were sequenced, and 15% to 20% of those sequences were non-productive. General findings and caveats noted by the study authors: A group of highly shared sequence variants was considered likely to be a technical artifact of the sequencing pipeline. Most CMV-associated TCR beta chains appeared to be HLA-restricted in a later analysis, and the HLA associations seemed to be driven largely by CMV exposure. Compared with the 666-donor mean, donors in an Asian-associated ancestry cluster had fewer N-insertions in productive TCRs, according to a later genetic analysis. Strong co-occurrence of HLA alleles, especially DR and DQ, made assigning TCR associations to individual alleles difficult. In a later analysis, some 18,000 TCR beta sequences were associated with specific HLA alleles at a false discovery rate of 0.05. Because some donors lacked HLA typing at each locus, the association tests relied only on the typed subset. A further reported finding was that TCR beta sequences accurately predicted the HLA-A and HLA-B alleles for most subjects in the first cohort. In both the original and validation cohorts, the classifier was reported to diagnose cytomegalovirus status with high specificity and sensitivity. V-gene and J-gene trimming of TCR beta chains was associated with a missense DCLRE1C variant in a later genetic analysis, and the association was replicated in an independent cohort. A later analysis found that HLA-associated TCR beta chains were more clonally expanded and had lower generation probabilities than equally common non-associated chains. This cohort had only TCR beta chains sequenced, and the lack of alpha or paired-chain data limited which features could be detected. In a later analysis, TCR association rates were found to vary across HLA loci, with the most associated TCRs seen for DRB1 alleles and the fewest for HLA-C alleles. A few of the identified cytomegalovirus-associated TCR beta chains were confirmed in vitro to be specific for cytomegalovirus antigens. CMV serostatus was the only immune exposure information available for the cohort. Presence/absence analyses assumed roughly uniform sequencing depth across donors, an assumption that may not hold. Because the 87-base-pair reads could not distinguish some IMGT-functional V segments, including TRBV6-2 and TRBV6-3, those segments were excluded. Some 15 rarely observed V segments, including chromosome 9 orphons, were excluded from the earlier analysis of several hundred of the donors because counts were too low. An earlier analysis of some 590 of the donors showed that most TCR beta V segments appeared in productive rearrangements either about 87% or about 30% of the time, which broadly matched IMGT annotations. Linkage disequilibrium might explain the correlated functional status among segregating V segments, but an unknown experimental factor could not be excluded. Across donors, most TCR sequences were observed very rarely, whereas some public TCRs were present in many individuals. Several of the top co-occurrence clusters appeared to be linked to parvovirus B19, influenza, CMV and Epstein-Barr virus, according to a later analysis. The study gave a list of around 170 TCR beta chains associated with cytomegalovirus. The authors suggested that the approach could potentially be extended to other disease states and immunological phenotypes.

Library preparation used the immunoSEQ multiplex PCR assay. For the multiplex PCR, a mixture combining 60 forward primers for TCR Vbeta segments and 13 reverse primers for TCR Jbeta segments was used. The CDR3 region of rearranged TCR beta genes was amplified from genomic DNA with a multiplex PCR assay. The amplified TCR beta libraries were sequenced on the Illumina HiSeq System as 87-base-pair reads. In the paper's pipeline: Across the roughly 670 repertoires, a later analysis counted approximately 83 million unique TCR beta chains, 9.5 million to 13 million of which were shared by at least two donors. Raw reads were error-corrected and collapsed into unique sequences by a nearest-neighbor algorithm in which closely related sequences were merged to remove PCR and sequencing errors. Alignment of CDR3 sequences to IMGT reference sequences was used to assign V, D and J gene segments. For a sequence to be retained, a match of at least six nucleotides was required to both a V gene segment and a J gene segment. A rearrangement counted as productive if the CDR3 had no stop codons and remained in frame with V and J, and every other rearrangement counted as non-productive. CDR3 was defined according to IMGT convention as the region running from the second conserved V-encoded cysteine to the conserved J-encoded phenylalanine. In an earlier analysis of 550 to 650 of the donors, sequences lacking an unambiguous match to a single V gene segment were excluded. An earlier analysis of 587 of the donors classified V segments as functional when productive rearrangements were above 56.7% and as segregating when the standard deviation between donors was above 5%. A statistical classification framework was developed to diagnose cytomegalovirus status using the catalog of TCR beta chain sequences. In a later analysis, V and J genes were assigned by comparing TCR nucleotide sequences against IMGT/GENE-DB human TR gene sequences. Using the TCRdist pipeline, a later analysis assigned CDR3 sequences along with most-parsimonious VDJ recombination scenarios. In a later analysis, every TCR beta chain was defined by the combination of its CDR3 amino acid sequence and its V-gene family, and reads without a unique V-gene family were dropped. As a way to deal with suspected cross-contamination and a sequencing artifact, a later analysis dropped approximately 590 nucleotide sequences that were highly shared and had low generation probability. In a later analysis, a clonal expansion index for each public chain was calculated from normalized within-repertoire ranks of inferred template counts. In a later analysis, generation probabilities were computed with a VDJ recombination model fitted to out-of-frame rearrangements, and the resulting probabilities were checked against IGoR. A later analysis scored TCR-TCR, TCR-HLA and TCR-CMV co-occurrence with hypergeometric tests, applying a repertoire-size bias correction to TCR pairs. To estimate false discovery rates, a later analysis permuted the HLA or CMV assignments 20 times. In a later analysis, co-occurring TCRs were grouped using DBSCAN, with TCRdist sequence similarity added in when clustering inside HLA-allele-positive subsets. Co-occurrence clustering excluded repertoires with fewer than 30,000 or more than 120,000 public chains, plus five with anomalous nucleotide sharing. Entries here come from immuneACCESS through TCRdb and include only in-frame sequences with V and J called. Some clones fail to appear in such tables; in the studies checked, an unresolved V gene covers under half of the shortfall, and the cause of the remainder is unknown. V, J and clone size are taken as reported in that table, and D and trimming were inferred from the DNA itself. A total of 85,000 to 100,000 clones appear in this sample, roughly 80% of them only once. Over 15% of the sample rests with the top ten.

In total, 666 healthy bone marrow donors made up the cohort. All cohort members were sampled while nominally healthy, although unrecorded immune exposures were likely present. The donor tested CMV seropositive and was one of the 289 seropositive cohort members. A peripheral blood sample was collected from each donor, and TCR beta sequencing was performed on peripheral blood mononuclear cells. Genomic DNA was extracted from the blood cell samples with the Qiagen DNeasy Blood Extraction Kit. The CDR3 runs 16 residues from the cysteine to the phenylalanine. Kept here is only the CDR3 DNA, which spans 48 bases and is read in frame from base 1. CDR1 and CDR2 (KGHSH, LQKENI) derive from the germline V gene. The junction carries 14 bases between V and J, which are trimmed by 2 bases and 3 bases respectively. A word on this clone: This receptor's antigen is unknown. Per-base quality was not reported, and no clone a single base away is much larger than it.

The sequence derives from a man in his sixties in good health and CMV-seropositive. What was sequenced was PBMCs. The chain is assembled from TRBV18 and TRBJ2-1; the D segment cannot be called with confidence. This receptor has the CDR3 CASSPVGAGDYNEQFF. Read as DNA, the sequence is TGTGCCAGCTCACCAGTGGGCGCAGGCGACTACAATGAGCAGTTCTTC.